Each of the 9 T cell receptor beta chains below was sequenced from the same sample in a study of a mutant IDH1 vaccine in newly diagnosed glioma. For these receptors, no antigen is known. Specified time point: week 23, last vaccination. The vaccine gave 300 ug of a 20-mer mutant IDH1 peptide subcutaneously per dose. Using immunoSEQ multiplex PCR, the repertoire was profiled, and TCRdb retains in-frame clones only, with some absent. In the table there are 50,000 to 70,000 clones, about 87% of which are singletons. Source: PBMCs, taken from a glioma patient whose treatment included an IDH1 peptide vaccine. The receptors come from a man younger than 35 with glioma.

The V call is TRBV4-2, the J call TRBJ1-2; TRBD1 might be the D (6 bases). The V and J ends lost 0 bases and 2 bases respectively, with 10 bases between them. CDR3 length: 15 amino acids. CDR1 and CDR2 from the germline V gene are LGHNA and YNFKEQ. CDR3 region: CASSQEQGLNYGYTF. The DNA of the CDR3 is TGTGCCAGCAGCCAAGAACAGGGCCTGAACTATGGCTACACCTTC.

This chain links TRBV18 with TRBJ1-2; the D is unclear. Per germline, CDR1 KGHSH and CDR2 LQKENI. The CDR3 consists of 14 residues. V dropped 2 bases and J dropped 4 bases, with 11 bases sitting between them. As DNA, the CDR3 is TGTGCCAGCTCACCAGGGGTTAAGTCCTATGGCTACACCTTC. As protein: CASSPGVKSYGYTF.

This chain's CDR3 is CASSEGLLATYEQYF. The CDR3 DNA follows: TGTGCCAGCAGTGAAGGGTTACTAGCAACCTACGAGCAGTACTTC. The J gene is TRBJ2-7, the V gene TRBV6-1, with D possibly being TRBD2 (6 bases). V lost 1 base to trimming and J lost 2 bases, with 12 bases between them. CDR1 is MNHNS and CDR2 is SASEGT in the germline V gene. The CDR3 consists of 15 residues.

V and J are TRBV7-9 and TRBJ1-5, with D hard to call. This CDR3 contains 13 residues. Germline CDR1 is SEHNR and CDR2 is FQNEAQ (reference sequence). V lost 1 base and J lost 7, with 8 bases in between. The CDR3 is CASSLEGQQPQHF. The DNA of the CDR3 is TGTGCCAGCAGCTTAGAGGGTCAACAGCCCCAGCATTTT.

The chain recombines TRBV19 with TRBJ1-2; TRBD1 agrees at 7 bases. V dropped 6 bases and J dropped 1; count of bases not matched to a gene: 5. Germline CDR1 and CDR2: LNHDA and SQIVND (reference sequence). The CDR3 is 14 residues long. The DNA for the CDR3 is TGTGCCAGTAGCACAGGGGTCCTTAACTATGGCTACACCTTC. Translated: CASSTGVLNYGYTF.

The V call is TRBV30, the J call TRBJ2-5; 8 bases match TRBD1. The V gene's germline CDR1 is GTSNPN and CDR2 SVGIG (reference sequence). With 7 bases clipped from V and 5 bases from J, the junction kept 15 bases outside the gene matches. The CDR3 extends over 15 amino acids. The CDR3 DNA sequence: TGTGCCTACCGCACGGGACAGGTCCAAAGGGAGACCCAGTACTTC. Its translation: CAYRTGQVQRETQYF.

The CDR3 DNA reads as TGTGCCAGCAGTTTATATTCGGGACAGCTTGAAGCTTTCTTT. Translating gives CASSLYSGQLEAFF. The rearrangement joins TRBV27 to TRBJ1-1, with 7 bases matching TRBD1. This CDR3 spans 14 amino acids. V was clipped by 1 base and J by 7 bases; unmatched bases: 6. Germline-derived CDR1 and CDR2 are MNHEY and SMNVEV (reference sequence).

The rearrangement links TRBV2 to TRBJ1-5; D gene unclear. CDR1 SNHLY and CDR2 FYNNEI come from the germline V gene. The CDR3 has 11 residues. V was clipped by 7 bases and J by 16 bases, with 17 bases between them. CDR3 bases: TGTGCCAGCAATAATCATGCGGGTATCCATTTT. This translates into CASNNHAGIHF.

The CDR3 protein is CASSLVLAENTEAFF. DNA of the CDR3: TGTGCCAGCAGCTTAGTTCTTGCGGAGAACACTGAAGCTTTCTTT. This chain joins TRBV7-2 and TRBJ1-1; D unclear. The germline V gene has CDR1 SGHTA and CDR2 FQGNSA. V lost 1 base and J lost 1, with 10 bases in between. The CDR3 spans 15 residues. Complete variable domain (other parts from reference TRBV7-2 and TRBJ1-1): GAGVSQSPSNKVTEKGKDVELRCDPISGHTALYWYRQSLGQGLEFLIYFQGNSAPDKSGLPSDRFSAERTGGSVSTLTIQRTQQEDSAVYLCASSLVLAENTEAFFGQGTRLTVV.